This T cell receptor beta chain was identified during a study of regulatory T cells in long-lasting Graves disease. Time point denoted: persistent/refractory GD, antithyroid drugs over 5 years with positive TRAb. Making the TCR library involved RNA that had been extracted from PBMCs. The authors built TCR beta libraries using iRepertoire HTBI primers and Arm-PCR of CDR3 regions. TCRdb reprocessed the multiplex PCR reads with MiXCR, giving one entry per CDR3 protein. The sample includes about 470,000 distinct CDR3 sequences, around a fifth seen only once; the top ten take 7% to 9%. CDR1 and CDR2 (germline): SGHDN, FVKESK. V shed 1 base and J shed 2 bases, with 14 bases lying between them. CDR3 length: 16 amino acids.

The chain combines TRBV14 with TRBJ2-5; D uncertain. The specimen was peripheral blood mononuclear cells (PBMCs), collected when the disease was refractory, from a patient treated with antithyroid drugs. This clonotype was sampled from a female donor with Graves disease. CDR3 coding DNA: TGTGCCAGCAGCCAAGTGGGGAACAGTCCTCAAGAGACCCAGTACTTC. It specifies CASSQVGNSPQETQYF.